Listed below are T cell receptor beta chains from one sample, sequenced in a study of cytomegalovirus exposure and HLA in healthy donors. Sequencing was performed with immunoSEQ multiplex PCR; in TCRdb, only in-frame clones are kept and a portion is missing. The repertoire has around 170,000 clones, about three quarters of them found once; the top ten carry around 6%. Sequencing input: PBMCs. These receptors all stem from a man aged 40-50 years in good health and CMV-seronegative. The conserved cysteine and the conserved F or W are not part of the CDR3 here. Each record gives: D gene, V gene, CDR3 protein. The D gene is left open where the match is weak.

d_gene: NA
v_gene: TRBV18
CDR3aa: ASSPDSQGNEQF

d_gene: TRBD1
v_gene: TRBV5-1
CDR3aa: ASSNGQGSTGELF

d_gene: NA
v_gene: TRBV21-1
CDR3aa: ASSKDWHRGRSHSPLH

d_gene: TRBD2
v_gene: TRBV4-1
CDR3aa: ASSQALAGGPVEQF

d_gene: NA
v_gene: TRBV29-1
CDR3aa: SVEWSSGAPQH

d_gene: NA
v_gene: TRBV20-1
CDR3aa: SAATKETQY

d_gene: NA
v_gene: TRBV18
CDR3aa: ASSPGGRNTEAF

d_gene: NA
v_gene: TRBV15
CDR3aa: ATSSLRGSSYNEQF

d_gene: NA
v_gene: TRBV19
CDR3aa: ASSIRWEKF

d_gene: NA
v_gene: TRBV19
CDR3aa: ASSITLGDTQY

d_gene: NA
v_gene: TRBV27
CDR3aa: ASWDSGNEQF

d_gene: NA
v_gene: TRBV4-3
CDR3aa: ASSQDRQGKSYEQY

d_gene: TRBD1
v_gene: TRBV7-2
CDR3aa: ASSLSGGLGYT

d_gene: NA
v_gene: TRBV30
CDR3aa: AWSGQTYSNQPQH

d_gene: NA
v_gene: TRBV5-1
CDR3aa: ASSLGRGAF

d_gene: NA
v_gene: TRBV5-5
CDR3aa: ASSLGRQGLGYT

d_gene: NA
v_gene: TRBV2
CDR3aa: ASSARRSSYEQY

d_gene: TRBD1
v_gene: TRBV6-5
CDR3aa: ASSYRPTGDGNTIY

d_gene: NA
v_gene: TRBV29-1
CDR3aa: SVSPPQALQETQY

d_gene: TRBD2
v_gene: TRBV25-1
CDR3aa: ASSEEREGTDTQY

d_gene: TRBD1
v_gene: TRBV6-6
CDR3aa: ASSQDRRGEKLF

d_gene: TRBD2
v_gene: TRBV5-4
CDR3aa: ASSRDRGGADTQY

d_gene: NA
v_gene: TRBV5-1
CDR3aa: ASSLNPGSDYGYT

d_gene: NA
v_gene: TRBV18
CDR3aa: ASSPPGRSGGAEQY

d_gene: TRBD2
v_gene: TRBV7-2
CDR3aa: ASSLAAGGPYEQF

d_gene: TRBD2
v_gene: TRBV5-1
CDR3aa: ASSTTSGRAIETQY

d_gene: TRBD1
v_gene: TRBV5-4
CDR3aa: ASSLVGTGKETQY

d_gene: NA
v_gene: TRBV30
CDR3aa: AWSKGSAGNTIY

d_gene: NA
v_gene: TRBV20-1
CDR3aa: SARGGGEQF

d_gene: NA
v_gene: TRBV2
CDR3aa: ASSAFPSAGETQY

d_gene: TRBD1
v_gene: TRBV7-2
CDR3aa: ASSRGQADYEQY

d_gene: TRBD1
v_gene: TRBV7-9
CDR3aa: ASSSGQGVDGTGELF

d_gene: NA
v_gene: TRBV5-1
CDR3aa: ASSLTGRGGGLDGYT

d_gene: TRBD1
v_gene: TRBV7-9
CDR3aa: ASSADRGRGTGELF

d_gene: TRBD1
v_gene: TRBV10-3
CDR3aa: AITSGQGEDTQY

d_gene: NA
v_gene: TRBV5-1
CDR3aa: ASSSVADYEQY

d_gene: NA
v_gene: TRBV6-5
CDR3aa: ASSYGAGVNYGYT

d_gene: NA
v_gene: TRBV9
CDR3aa: ASSADSSNTEAF

d_gene: NA
v_gene: TRBV6-5
CDR3aa: ASSSWKRGSTDTQY

d_gene: NA
v_gene: TRBV19
CDR3aa: ASSRERGRDGYT

d_gene: TRBD1
v_gene: TRBV27
CDR3aa: ASSPRQGNYEQY

d_gene: TRBD2
v_gene: TRBV14
CDR3aa: ASSEAGGPGETQY

d_gene: NA
v_gene: TRBV5-6
CDR3aa: ASSWGGAENTGELF

d_gene: TRBD2
v_gene: TRBV5-5
CDR3aa: ASRAGPSEYQETQY

d_gene: NA
v_gene: TRBV6-5
CDR3aa: ASSKPGGSAEQY

d_gene: TRBD2
v_gene: TRBV9
CDR3aa: ASSQQGLAGGIGELF

d_gene: TRBD1
v_gene: TRBV18
CDR3aa: ASSPQGFRTGGTEKLF

d_gene: TRBD1
v_gene: TRBV18
CDR3aa: ASSPPVDRGFYEQY

d_gene: TRBD2
v_gene: TRBV7-2
CDR3aa: ASSLVSGSSYNEQF

d_gene: NA
v_gene: TRBV29-1
CDR3aa: SVDGGPGQY

d_gene: NA
v_gene: TRBV2
CDR3aa: ASSARVELYGYT

d_gene: TRBD2
v_gene: TRBV30
CDR3aa: AWRVGAGGYQETQY

d_gene: TRBD2
v_gene: TRBV12-5
CDR3aa: ASGLSRESEDNEQF

d_gene: TRBD1
v_gene: TRBV15
CDR3aa: ATSRGQGVWPQH